Listed here are 9 T cell receptor beta chains from one sample, sequenced in a study of blood T cell repertoires in COVID-19. Measured with immunoSEQ multiplex PCR; TCRdb has only the in-frame clones, and not every one. The sample includes around 300,000 clones, 90% of them seen just once. Sequencing used peripheral blood. The receptors here all came from a woman aged 40 to 50 with COVID-19, enrolled during active disease.

As regards this clone: This CDR3 is also generated by other DNA sequences in the sample. The V gene is TRBV20-1, the J gene TRBJ2-1; weak D call: TRBD1 (6 bases). Germline values: CDR1 DFQATT, CDR2 SNEGSKA (reference sequence). This CDR3 contains 11 residues. The V and J ends lost 3 bases and 6 bases respectively, with 6 bases between them. The CDR3 bases are TGCAGTGCTAGCAGGGGCAATGAGCAGTTCTTC. Translated: CSASRGNEQFF.

This clone was found a few times. The J gene is TRBJ2-7, the V gene TRBV28; maybe TRBD2 (6 bases). The V end lost 5 bases, the J end lost 0 bases, and 11 bases lay between the germline ends. This CDR3 comprises 14 residues. Germline CDR1 MDHEN, CDR2 SYDVKM. CDR3 DNA sequence: TGTGCCAGCAGTGGTTGGGAGGCCTCCTACGAGCAGTACTTC. It yields the protein CASSGWEASYEQYF.

This clone was seen only a few times. The V and J genes are TRBV18 and TRBJ2-2, with D hard to call. This CDR3 contains 15 residues. Trimming left V 3 bases short and J 1 base short, with 9 bases between. Germline CDR1 is KGHSH and CDR2 is LQKENI. The CDR3 region is CASSPRLWNTGELFF. The CDR3 DNA reads TGTGCCAGCTCACCTCGTCTCTGGAACACCGGGGAGCTGTTTTTT.

J is TRBJ2-1 and V is TRBV6-2 or TRBV6-3; no clear D gene. CDR1 MNHEY and CDR2 SVGEGT come from the germline V gene. The germline V and J ends were trimmed by 6 bases and 0 bases, with 12 bases remaining between them. CDR3 length equals 15 residues. The DNA for the CDR3 is TGTGCCAGCAGCTCAAGCCCAAGCTCCTACAATGAGCAGTTCTTC. As protein: CASSSSPSSYNEQFF.

The chain joins TRBV9 to TRBJ2-1; TRBD1 is a possible D gene (6 bases). V shed 0 bases and J shed 3 bases, with 22 bases lying between them. The CDR3 is 19 residues long. CDR1 and CDR2 (germline): SGDLS, YYNGEE. CDR3 residues: CASSVGAGGRGADYNEQFF. Written as DNA, the CDR3 is TGTGCCAGCAGCGTAGGGGCTGGGGGCAGGGGTGCGGACTACAATGAGCAGTTCTTC.

The V call is TRBV5-1, the J call TRBJ2-7; 9 positions match TRBD1. CDR3 length: 14 amino acids. The trim removed 4 bases at V and 4 bases at J, leaving 6 bases unmatched. Per the germline V gene, CDR1 is SGHRS and CDR2 is YFSETQ. CDR3 region: CASSPRQGGYEQYF. DNA for the CDR3: TGCGCCAGCAGCCCGAGACAGGGGGGGTACGAGCAGTACTTC.

The chain carries TRBV4-2 and TRBJ2-7, with TRBD1 matching over 9 bases. Trimming removed 1 base from V and 4 bases from J; junction bases left unmatched: 11. This CDR3 has 17 amino acids. Germline CDR1 LGHNA, CDR2 YNFKEQ. CDR3 DNA: TGTGCCAGCAGCCAAGTATCCCGGGACAGGGCTTTGTACGAGCAGTACTTC. This gives the protein CASSQVSRDRALYEQYF.

The V and J genes are TRBV28 and TRBJ1-2, with D hard to call. Trimming pared 5 bases from V and 5 bases from J, leaving 15 bases between. This CDR3 is 14 amino acids long. CDR1 MDHEN and CDR2 SYDVKM come from the germline V gene. The CDR3 spells CASSPLLREYGYTF. The CDR3 bases are TGTGCCAGCAGTCCCCTCCTGCGCGAATATGGCTACACCTTC.

The V call is TRBV6-5, the J call TRBJ2-1, with 9 bases lining up with TRBD2. Germline CDR1 is MNHEY and CDR2 is SVGAGI. After removal of 6 bases from V and 3 bases from J, the junction contained 6 bases not matched to a gene. The CDR3 loop spans 15 amino acids. CDR3 bases: TGTGCCAGCAGCCGACTAGCGGCCCTCTACAATGAGCAGTTCTTC. Translation gives CASSRLAALYNEQFF.